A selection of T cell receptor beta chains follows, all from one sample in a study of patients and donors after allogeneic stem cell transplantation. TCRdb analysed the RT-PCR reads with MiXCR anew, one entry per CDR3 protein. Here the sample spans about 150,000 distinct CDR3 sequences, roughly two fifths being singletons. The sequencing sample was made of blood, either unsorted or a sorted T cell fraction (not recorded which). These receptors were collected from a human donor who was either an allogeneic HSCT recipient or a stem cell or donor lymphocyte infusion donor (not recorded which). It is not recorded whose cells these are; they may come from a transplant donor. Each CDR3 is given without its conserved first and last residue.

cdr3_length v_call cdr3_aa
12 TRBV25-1 ASSEPGLNTEAF
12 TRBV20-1 SAAPGQGAYEQY
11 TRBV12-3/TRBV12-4 ASSLGTTDTQY
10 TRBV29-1 SAPVEGAGYT
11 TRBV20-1 SARRQSTGELF
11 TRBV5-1 ASSFAGSTEAF
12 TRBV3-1 ASSQPGTTDTQY
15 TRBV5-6 ASSLDRGRISYNEQY
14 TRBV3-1 ASSLSWGQGSYEQY
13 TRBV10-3 AISTPGQYQETQY
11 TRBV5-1 ASSLGGRETQY
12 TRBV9 ASSVDMADPKAF
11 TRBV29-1 SVARSSTDTQY
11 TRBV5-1 ASSLGVLNIQY
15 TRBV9 ASSGLLAESSYNEQF
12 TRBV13 ASSLGEKLGGAF
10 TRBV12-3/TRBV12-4 ATGTGGGGAF
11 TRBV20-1 SARDWRPDTQY
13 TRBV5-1 ASSLLLGSNQPQH
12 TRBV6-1 ASRETGGHQPQH
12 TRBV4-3 ASSQDLGNYGYT
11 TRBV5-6 ASSPGAGQGYT
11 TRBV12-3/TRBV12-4 ATSGGYNQPQH
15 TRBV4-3 ASSQDPGLAGANEQF
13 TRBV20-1 SARGAGANTGELF
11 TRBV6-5 ASSYSILQPQH
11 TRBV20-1 SARDPGPSRAF
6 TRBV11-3 ASSLEY
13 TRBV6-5 ASSYSSLMNTEAF
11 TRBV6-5 ASSSQGRGQAF
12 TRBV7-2 ASSQGSYNSPLH
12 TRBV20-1 RASIHGVRNIQY
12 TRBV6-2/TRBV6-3 ASSLDSWGHEQF
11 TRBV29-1 SVEWRGHNEQF
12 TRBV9 ASSLAGSGEKLF
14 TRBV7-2 ASSYLRGQNDSPLH
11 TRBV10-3 ATSGLLNTEAF
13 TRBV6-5 ASSNKTHSGNTIY
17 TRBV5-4 ASSSDTGRGWRTYNEQF
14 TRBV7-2 ASSPGLAANTGELF
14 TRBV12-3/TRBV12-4 ASSSHRGGVNTEAF
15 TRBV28 ASSFRGLMTLNTEAF
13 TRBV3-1 ASSQDFRDRAEAF
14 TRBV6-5 ASSRGGPIYNSPLH
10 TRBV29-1 SVEEDSNEAF
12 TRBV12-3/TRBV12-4 ASSLALKGYGYT
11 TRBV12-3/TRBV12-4 ASSGGFYNEQF
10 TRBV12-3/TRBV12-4 ASRDTNYGYT
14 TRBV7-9 ASSLVQLLSGNTIY